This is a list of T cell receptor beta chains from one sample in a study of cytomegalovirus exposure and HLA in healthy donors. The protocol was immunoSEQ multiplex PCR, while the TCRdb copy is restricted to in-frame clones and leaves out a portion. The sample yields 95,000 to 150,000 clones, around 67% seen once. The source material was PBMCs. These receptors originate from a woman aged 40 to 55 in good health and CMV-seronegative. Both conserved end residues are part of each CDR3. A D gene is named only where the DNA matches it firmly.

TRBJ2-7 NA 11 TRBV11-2 CASSLLVEQYF
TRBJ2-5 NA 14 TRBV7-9 CASSLGGGQETQYF
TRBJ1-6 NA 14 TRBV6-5 CASGAADSHSPLHF
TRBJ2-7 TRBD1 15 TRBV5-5 CASTLSLGQQYEQYF
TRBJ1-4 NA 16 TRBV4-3 CASSQDLLVMGKKLFF
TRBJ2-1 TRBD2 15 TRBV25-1 CASSVGTSAGHEQFF
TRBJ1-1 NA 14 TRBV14 CASSPKLRGTEAFF
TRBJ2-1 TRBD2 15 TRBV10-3 CAISEGLAGINEQFF
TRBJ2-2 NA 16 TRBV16 CASSQEKPANTGELFF
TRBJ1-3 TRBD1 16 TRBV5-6 CASSFQTGGIGNTIYF
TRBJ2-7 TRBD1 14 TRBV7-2 CASSTRQGVREQYF
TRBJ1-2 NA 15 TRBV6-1 CASSEGATRGYGYTF
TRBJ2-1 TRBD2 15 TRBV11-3 CASSSIGTSGGEQFF
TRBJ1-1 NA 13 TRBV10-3 CAIKGLMNTEAFF
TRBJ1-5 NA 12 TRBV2 CASNSGYQPQHF
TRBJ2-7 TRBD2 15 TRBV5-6 CASSRVGGRAIEQYF
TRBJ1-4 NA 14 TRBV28 CASSSPDRNEKLFF
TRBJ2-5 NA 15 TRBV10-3 CAISESQQERETQYF
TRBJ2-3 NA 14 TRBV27 CASSFGQTTDTQYF
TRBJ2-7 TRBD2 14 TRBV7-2 CASSLGRASYEQYF
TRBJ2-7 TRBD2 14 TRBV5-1 CASSPGTSGLEQYF
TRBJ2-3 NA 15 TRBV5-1 CASSLRTDRTDTQYF
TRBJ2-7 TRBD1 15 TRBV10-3 CAISERQGSSYEQYF
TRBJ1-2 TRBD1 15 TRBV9 CASSVGAQGADGYTF
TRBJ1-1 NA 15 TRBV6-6 CASSYSYGEVTEAFF
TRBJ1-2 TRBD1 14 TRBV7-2 CASSFRDRDYGYTF
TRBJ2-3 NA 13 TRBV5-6 CASSFSGTDTQYF
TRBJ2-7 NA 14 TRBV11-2 CASSLQGSSYEQYF
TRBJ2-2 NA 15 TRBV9 CASRKLAGYTGELFF
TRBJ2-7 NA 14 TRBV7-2 CASSLGVGAYEQYF
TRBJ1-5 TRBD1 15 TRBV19 CASSIGTGGSQPQHF
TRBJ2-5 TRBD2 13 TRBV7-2 CASSEGLAETQYF
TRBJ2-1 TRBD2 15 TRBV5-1 CASRSSGGGYNEQFF
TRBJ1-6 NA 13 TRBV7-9 CASSLNRDSPLHF
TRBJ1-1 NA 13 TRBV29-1 CSVSGGGRSEAFF
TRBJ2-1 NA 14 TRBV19 CASSIGAEYNEQFF
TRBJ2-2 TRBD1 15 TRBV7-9 CSLISGTANTGELFF
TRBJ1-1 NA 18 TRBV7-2 CASSSSNMALFMNTEAFF
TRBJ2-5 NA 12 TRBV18 CASSPGRETQYF
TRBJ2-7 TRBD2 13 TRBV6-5 CASSYGTSYEQYF
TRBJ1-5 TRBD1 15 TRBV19 CASSKGQGENQPQHF
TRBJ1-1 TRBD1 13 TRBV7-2 CASSPRQGGEAFF
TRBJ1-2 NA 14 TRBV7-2 CASSPRRGGAGYTF
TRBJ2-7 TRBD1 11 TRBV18 CASSPGQGMYF
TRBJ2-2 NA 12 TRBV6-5 CASSYGGGELFF
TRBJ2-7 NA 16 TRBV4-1 CASSQDPGRGLYEQYF
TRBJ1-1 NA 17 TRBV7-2 CASSLDYREGWNTEAFF
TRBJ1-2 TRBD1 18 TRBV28 CASSYSGTGGFGGYGYTF
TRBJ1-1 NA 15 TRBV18 CASSQGTNTDTEAFF
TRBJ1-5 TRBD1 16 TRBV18 CASSPTQGDGNQPQHF
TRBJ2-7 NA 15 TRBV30 CAWSVRGGGSYEQYF